Listed here are 4 T cell receptor beta chains from one sample, sequenced in a study of response to subunit inactivated influenza vaccine. One entry per CDR3 protein, called by TCRdb with MiXCR from the RT-PCR reads. The sample gives approximately 700,000 distinct CDR3 sequences, more than 11% of which show up once; 6.5% to 8.5% is in the top ten. The sequencing here drew on PBMCs from blood, taken around two weeks before vaccination. The receptors here all came from a man aged 45-65 years who received an inactivated influenza vaccine.

The chain is built from TRBV28 and TRBJ1-1, with D possibly matching TRBD1 (5 bases). The CDR3 covers 14 residues. Germline loops: CDR1 MDHEN, CDR2 SYDVKM. V was shortened by 6 bases and J by 3 bases, with 14 bases between the two germline ends. In DNA, the CDR3 is TGTGCCAGCAGCCCAGGGACCCATGACACTGAAGCTTTCTTT. It encodes CASSPGTHDTEAFF.

This clonotype was picked up one time. The J gene is TRBJ2-1, the V gene TRBV29-1, with a tentative D call TRBD2 (7 bases). CDR1 SQVTM and CDR2 ANQGSEA come from the germline V gene. V was cut by 4 bases and J by 4 bases, with 14 bases left in between. The CDR3 loop spans 14 amino acids. This CDR3 is CSVVDGGRYNEQFF. The CDR3 coding sequence is TGCAGCGTTGTGGACGGGGGGCGGTACAATGAGCAGTTCTTC.

This clonotype has a handful of counts. The V call is TRBV5-1, the J call TRBJ1-1, with 7 bases that match TRBD1. Germline-derived CDR1 and CDR2 are SGHRS and YFSETQ. The CDR3 runs to 14 residues. The V and J ends lost 4 bases and 2 bases, in that order; junction bases with no gene match: 5. The CDR3 DNA is TGCGCCAGCAGCAAACAGGGGTTTAACACTGAAGCTTTCTTT. Its protein product is CASSKQGFNTEAFF.

Points on this clonotype: A much larger clone lies one base from this, so it may be a read error. The chain employs TRBV7-9 and TRBJ1-4; TRBD1 aligns across 8 bases. Unmatched junction bases numbered 9, after V lost 5 bases and J lost 10 bases. Germline CDR1 and CDR2: SEHNR and FQNEAQ (reference sequence). This CDR3 region has 14 residues. This CDR3 reads CASSRTGSVVKLFF. CDR3 in DNA: TGTGCCAGCAGCCGGACAGGGTCAGTTGTAAAACTGTTTTTT.